These 14 T cell receptor beta chains originate from one sample sequenced in a study of technical replicates of blood from a few donors. Clones were sequenced by immunoSEQ multiplex PCR, and TCRdb holds only the in-frame ones, with some missing. Seen here are 65,000 to 95,000 clones, around 97% observed once, and the top ten hold about 0.29%. Sequencing was done on a sample of T cells isolated from PBMCs. All receptors derive from a human donor in good health.

This clone was detected once. V is TRBV11-3 and J is TRBJ2-1; tentative D call: TRBD1 (6 bases). Germline CDR1 SGHNT, CDR2 YENEEA. CDR3 size: 15 residues. Trimming pared 4 bases from V and 0 bases from J, leaving 10 bases between. CDR3: CASSSKGGSYNEQFF. DNA for the CDR3: TGTGCCAGCAGCTCAAAAGGGGGCTCCTACAATGAGCAGTTCTTC.

This clone was counted once. This chain joins TRBV11-2 and TRBJ2-1; the match to TRBD2 covers 10 bases. Germline CDR1 and CDR2: SGHAT and FQNNGV. The CDR3 contains 14 residues. With 5 bases clipped from V and 9 bases from J, the junction kept 7 bases outside the gene matches. The CDR3 DNA is TGTGCCAGCAGCCTAGGACTAGCGGTCAGTGAGCAGTTCTTC. This codes for CASSLGLAVSEQFF.

This chain connects TRBV7-9 to TRBJ2-3; D gene uncertain. Germline CDR1 is SEHNR and CDR2 is FQNEAQ (reference sequence). The germline V and J ends were trimmed by 2 bases and 2 bases, with 8 bases remaining between them. The CDR3 extends over 14 amino acids. The CDR3 protein is CASSLISLTDTQYF. The CDR3 nucleotides read TGTGCCAGCAGCTTAATTAGCCTCACAGATACGCAGTATTTT.

V gene TRBV11-2 combines with J gene TRBJ1-1; the D is unclear. Trimming stripped 3 bases from V and 0 bases from J, with 8 bases between. CDR1 and CDR2 from the germline V gene are SGHAT and FQNNGV. CDR3 length equals 14 residues. CDR3 region: CASSFYGVNTEAFF. The DNA for the CDR3 is TGTGCCAGCAGCTTCTACGGAGTGAACACTGAAGCTTTCTTT.

The gene calls are TRBV2 and TRBJ2-7; D is ambiguous. The V end was cut by 6 bases, the J end by 5 bases, with 5 bases between. Germline loops: CDR1 SNHLY, CDR2 FYNNEI. The CDR3 runs 10 residues. In nucleotides, the CDR3 is TGTGCCAGCAGACAGAACGAGCAGTACTTC. It encodes CASRQNEQYF.

V is TRBV18 and J is TRBJ2-6; D not certain. The germline CDR1 and CDR2 sequences are KGHSH and LQKENI. The CDR3 loop spans 15 amino acids. V shed 3 bases and J shed 0 bases, with 6 bases lying between them. Here the CDR3 reads CASSPSGSGANVLTF. DNA of the CDR3: TGTGCCAGCTCACCTTCAGGCTCTGGGGCCAACGTCCTGACTTTC.

This chain joins TRBV19 and TRBJ1-5, with 10 nucleotides matching TRBD1. The germline gives CDR1 LNHDA, CDR2 SQIVND (reference sequence). The CDR3 sequence is 16 residues long. V lost 3 bases, J lost 4 bases, and 6 bases stayed unmatched. The CDR3 region is CASSMPGQGHNQPQHF. Here the CDR3 DNA reads TGTGCCAGTAGTATGCCGGGACAGGGGCATAATCAGCCCCAGCATTTT.

The genes are TRBV19 and TRBJ2-2; possibly TRBD1 for D (7 bases). CDR3 size: 14 residues. V was cut by 10 bases and J by 1 base, with 13 bases left in between. Germline CDR1 is LNHDA and CDR2 is SQIVND (reference sequence). The CDR3 bases are TGTGCCACTCGACAGGGAGGGAACACCGGGGAGCTGTTTTTT. Translating it yields CATRQGGNTGELFF.

The rearrangement links TRBV5-4 to TRBJ2-5; D perhaps matches TRBD1 (6 bases). Deletions cut 1 base from V and 4 bases from J, with 8 bases between. Germline CDR1 is SGHNT and CDR2 is YYREEE (reference sequence). CDR3 length equals 13 residues. Here the CDR3 DNA reads TGTGCCAGCAGCTTGACAGGGTTAGAGACCCAGTACTTC. This translates into CASSLTGLETQYF.

The J gene is TRBJ2-7, the V gene TRBV4-3; D perhaps matches TRBD2 (7 bases). This CDR3 contains 15 residues. CDR1 LGHNA and CDR2 YSLEER come from the germline V gene. Trimming removed 4 bases at V and 5 bases at J, with 18 bases between. As DNA, the CDR3 is TGCGCCAGCAGCCTTGAGGGGGGGAGGGCCGACGAGCAGTACTTC. Translated, it gives CASSLEGGRADEQYF.

Details on this clone: In the same sample, other DNA sequences code for this CDR3. The chain uses TRBV9 and TRBJ2-7; TRBD1 matches at 7 bases. Germline lookup yields CDR1 SGDLS and CDR2 YYNGEE. The CDR3 is 14 residues long. The V and J ends lost 0 bases and 5 bases, in that order; junction bases with no gene match: 5. The CDR3 loop reads CASSVGQGVHEQYF. The DNA for the CDR3 is TGTGCCAGCAGCGTAGGGCAGGGGGTCCACGAGCAGTACTTC.

The genes are TRBV6-5 and TRBJ2-2; 8 positions agree with TRBD2. Germline V gene data show CDR1 as MNHEY and CDR2 as SVGAGI. The CDR3 contains 13 residues. V was pared by 9 bases and J by 7 bases, with 7 bases of the junction left unmatched. The CDR3 is CASGAGVGGELFF. DNA of the CDR3: TGTGCCAGTGGAGCGGGAGTGGGCGGGGAGCTGTTTTTT.

This rearrangement joins TRBV28 to TRBJ2-3, with D uncertain. The CDR3 is made up of 12 amino acids. Trimming shortened V by 3 bases and J by 9 bases, and 10 bases separated the two germline ends. Germline V gene sequence: CDR1 MDHEN, CDR2 SYDVKM. Here the CDR3 reads CASSLQDSTQYF. CDR3 in DNA: TGTGCCAGCAGTTTGCAGGATTCAACGCAGTATTTT.

The chain is built from TRBV28 and TRBJ1-2; 11 nucleotides line up with TRBD1. J was trimmed by 8 bases and V by 5 bases; bases with no gene match: 13. Germline lookup yields CDR1 MDHEN and CDR2 SYDVKM. The CDR3 consists of 16 residues. In DNA form, the CDR3 reads TGTGCCAGCAGTCCGCGGACAGGGGGCCGCTTTCGAGGCTACACCTTC. It encodes CASSPRTGGRFRGYTF.